This T cell receptor beta chain stems from a study of identical twins. The study's findings and limits: Among monozygotic twins, out-of-frame TCR alpha sharing exceeded what models predicted. Zero-insertion findings could be partly confounded by invariant cells (MAIT and iNKT cells).

As regards this clonotype: What it binds is not known.

After template switching added a universal primer site, the resulting cDNA carried unique molecular identifiers. TCRdb ran MiXCR on the 5' RACE reads and lists one entry per CDR3 protein. The table shows 200,000 to 250,000 distinct CDR3 sequences, with 5.5% to 7% occurring only once. This sample also appeared in a second study, on yellow fever vaccine responses in identical twins.

Sequences were obtained from memory (CD45RO+) T cells sorted from blood. The sequence derives from a woman under 30 in good health.

DNA for the CDR3: TGTGCCAGCAGTTATCGGCAGATTAATGAAAAACTGTTTTTT. Translation: CASSYRQINEKLFF. The V call is TRBV6-5, the J call TRBJ1-4; D is undetermined. This CDR3 has 14 amino acids. Germline assignment: CDR1 MNHEY and CDR2 SVGAGI. The ends were cut back, 3 bases at V and 4 bases at J, with 9 bases in the middle.